One sample yielded the 3 T cell receptor delta chains listed below, sequenced in a study of gamma-delta chains in newborns, infants, children. TCRdb re-processed the reads via CATT. The repertoire includes 9,000 to 13,000 delta-chain clones, about 3.5% of them detected once, and 8% to 9.5% sits in the top ten. The specimen was blood. Receptors were obtained from a child who was a newborn, infant or young child, either healthy, febrile or measles-vaccinated (not recorded which).

A word on this clone: At one end, the junction sequence differs from germline, possibly due to a read error. The chain carries TRDV2 and TRDJ1; D perhaps matches TRDD3 (5 bases). This CDR3 spans 18 amino acids. Germline values: CDR1 GEAIGNYY, CDR2 EKD. CDR3 coding DNA: TGTGCCTGTGACACCGTAAGGGGGTTGGGCCGGGACACCAATAAACTCATCTTT. This translates into CACDTVRGLGRDTNKLIF.

Of note for this clone: The protein listed by TCRdb differs at residue 5 from the translated DNA, so the DNA translation is shown. This sequence joins TRDV2 and TRDJ1; TRDD3 agrees at 7 bases. V lost 5 bases, J lost 0 bases, and 17 bases stayed unmatched. The CDR3 runs 18 residues. Germline values: CDR1 GEAIGNYY, CDR2 EKD. CDR3 nucleotide sequence: TGTGCCTGTGCTCCCCTGGGGGGCAACAAGGAGGACACCGATAAACTCATCTTT. It yields the protein CACAPLGGNKEDTDKLIF.

No call was made for the V gene; the J gene is TRDJ1; the D call in the table, TRDD3, was not verified against the DNA. The CDR3 is made up of 21 amino acids. The CDR3 spells CALGCGAFLRVGGPYTDKLIF. The CDR3 nucleotides are TGTGCTCTTGGTTGTGGGGCCTTCCTACGCGTTGGGGGACCGTACACCGATAAACTCATCTTT.